This T cell receptor beta chain was obtained from a study of cytomegalovirus exposure and HLA in healthy donors. Study results and caveats: CMV serostatus alone was available as immune exposure information.

This CDR3 is 16 amino acids long. The junction had 9 bases not matched to a gene; V was cut back by 5 bases and J by 4 bases. Germline V lookup: CDR1 PRHDT, CDR2 FYEKMQ (reference sequence). The study sampled nominally healthy donors, though unrecorded immune exposures were likely. Both 60 Vbeta primers and 13 Jbeta primers went into the PCR. Sequenced by immunoSEQ multiplex PCR; TCRdb stores in-frame clones only, minus some. The top ten hold 1.5% to 2% of the sample, which has roughly 150,000 clones, about 10% seen once. Only a few counts were recorded for this clone. Its antigen is not known. Source material: PBMCs. This receptor was identified in a man in his fifties in good health and CMV-seronegative. The chain carries TRBV13 and TRBJ2-5, with 11 bases that match TRBD1. In DNA, the CDR3 is TGTGCCAGCAGCCACCTATCCGGGACAGGGGGAGAGACCCAGTACTTC. It yields the protein CASSHLSGTGGETQYF. Based on the CDR3 plus reference TRBV13 and TRBJ2-5, the full variable domain is AAGVIQSPRHLIKEKRETATLKCYPIPRHDTVYWYQQGPGQDPQFLISFYEKMQSDKGSIPDRFSAQQFSDYHSELNMSSLELGDSALYFCASSHLSGTGGETQYFGPGTRLLVL.